A selection of T cell receptor beta chains follows, all from one sample in a study of blood T cell repertoires in COVID-19. The protocol was immunoSEQ multiplex PCR, while the TCRdb copy is restricted to in-frame clones and leaves out a portion. The top ten clones hold 9.5% to 15% of a sample with 250,000 to 350,000 clones, approximately 91% of them seen once. The sequenced material came from peripheral blood. The receptors originated from a woman between 55 and 75 years old with acute or convalescent COVID-19. CDR3s leave out the opening cysteine and the closing phenylalanine or tryptophan. Fields, in order: clone size, J gene, V gene, CDR3 protein. Rows give clone size only sometimes, using once, few, many, or a class for an expanded clone.

.	TRBJ1-2	TRBV7-9	ASSPSRDSLLYGYT
.	TRBJ1-5	TRBV6-5	ASKMTGYSNQPQH
.	TRBJ2-5	TRBV24-1	ATSDRGRQETQY
.	TRBJ1-4	TRBV10-3	AISEQLNEKLF
.	TRBJ1-4	TRBV9	ASSGDARTNEKLF
once	TRBJ1-1	TRBV3-1/TRBV3-2	ASSQTSLNTEAF
.	TRBJ1-6	TRBV28	ASSLQTGNNSPLH
.	TRBJ2-1	TRBV9	ASSTRLAGHNEQF
.	TRBJ1-6	TRBV12-1	ASSFLAENSPLH
.	TRBJ2-2	TRBV14	ASSQRDRNTGELF
few	TRBJ1-2	TRBV28	ASSFRGNGYT
.	TRBJ1-5	TRBV6-2/TRBV6-3	ASSYSDRGTHQPQH
.	TRBJ1-1	TRBV6-6	ASSSGGAGDTEAF
.	TRBJ2-1	TRBV6-2/TRBV6-3	ASSYSWTSGRVGNEQF
.	TRBJ1-1	TRBV9	ASSAGLADTEAF
once	TRBJ2-3	TRBV7-9	ASSLGVGGTDTQY
.	TRBJ2-5	TRBV6-5	ASTERGETQY
.	TRBJ1-4	TRBV5-1	ASRADEKLF
.	TRBJ2-1	TRBV4-1	ASSLLAEGYEQF
.	TRBJ2-7	TRBV27	ASSSPGVGTGGEQY
.	TRBJ2-7	TRBV7-2	ASSYAIFTYEQY
.	TRBJ2-5	TRBV14	ASSQSAGWETQY
.	TRBJ2-7	TRBV7-9	ASSSRDSYEQY
.	TRBJ2-2	TRBV7-3	ASLGGGATNTGELF
.	TRBJ1-5	TRBV2	ASRRQGNQPQH
.	TRBJ2-1	TRBV7-3	ASSLMSSGGSSYNEQF